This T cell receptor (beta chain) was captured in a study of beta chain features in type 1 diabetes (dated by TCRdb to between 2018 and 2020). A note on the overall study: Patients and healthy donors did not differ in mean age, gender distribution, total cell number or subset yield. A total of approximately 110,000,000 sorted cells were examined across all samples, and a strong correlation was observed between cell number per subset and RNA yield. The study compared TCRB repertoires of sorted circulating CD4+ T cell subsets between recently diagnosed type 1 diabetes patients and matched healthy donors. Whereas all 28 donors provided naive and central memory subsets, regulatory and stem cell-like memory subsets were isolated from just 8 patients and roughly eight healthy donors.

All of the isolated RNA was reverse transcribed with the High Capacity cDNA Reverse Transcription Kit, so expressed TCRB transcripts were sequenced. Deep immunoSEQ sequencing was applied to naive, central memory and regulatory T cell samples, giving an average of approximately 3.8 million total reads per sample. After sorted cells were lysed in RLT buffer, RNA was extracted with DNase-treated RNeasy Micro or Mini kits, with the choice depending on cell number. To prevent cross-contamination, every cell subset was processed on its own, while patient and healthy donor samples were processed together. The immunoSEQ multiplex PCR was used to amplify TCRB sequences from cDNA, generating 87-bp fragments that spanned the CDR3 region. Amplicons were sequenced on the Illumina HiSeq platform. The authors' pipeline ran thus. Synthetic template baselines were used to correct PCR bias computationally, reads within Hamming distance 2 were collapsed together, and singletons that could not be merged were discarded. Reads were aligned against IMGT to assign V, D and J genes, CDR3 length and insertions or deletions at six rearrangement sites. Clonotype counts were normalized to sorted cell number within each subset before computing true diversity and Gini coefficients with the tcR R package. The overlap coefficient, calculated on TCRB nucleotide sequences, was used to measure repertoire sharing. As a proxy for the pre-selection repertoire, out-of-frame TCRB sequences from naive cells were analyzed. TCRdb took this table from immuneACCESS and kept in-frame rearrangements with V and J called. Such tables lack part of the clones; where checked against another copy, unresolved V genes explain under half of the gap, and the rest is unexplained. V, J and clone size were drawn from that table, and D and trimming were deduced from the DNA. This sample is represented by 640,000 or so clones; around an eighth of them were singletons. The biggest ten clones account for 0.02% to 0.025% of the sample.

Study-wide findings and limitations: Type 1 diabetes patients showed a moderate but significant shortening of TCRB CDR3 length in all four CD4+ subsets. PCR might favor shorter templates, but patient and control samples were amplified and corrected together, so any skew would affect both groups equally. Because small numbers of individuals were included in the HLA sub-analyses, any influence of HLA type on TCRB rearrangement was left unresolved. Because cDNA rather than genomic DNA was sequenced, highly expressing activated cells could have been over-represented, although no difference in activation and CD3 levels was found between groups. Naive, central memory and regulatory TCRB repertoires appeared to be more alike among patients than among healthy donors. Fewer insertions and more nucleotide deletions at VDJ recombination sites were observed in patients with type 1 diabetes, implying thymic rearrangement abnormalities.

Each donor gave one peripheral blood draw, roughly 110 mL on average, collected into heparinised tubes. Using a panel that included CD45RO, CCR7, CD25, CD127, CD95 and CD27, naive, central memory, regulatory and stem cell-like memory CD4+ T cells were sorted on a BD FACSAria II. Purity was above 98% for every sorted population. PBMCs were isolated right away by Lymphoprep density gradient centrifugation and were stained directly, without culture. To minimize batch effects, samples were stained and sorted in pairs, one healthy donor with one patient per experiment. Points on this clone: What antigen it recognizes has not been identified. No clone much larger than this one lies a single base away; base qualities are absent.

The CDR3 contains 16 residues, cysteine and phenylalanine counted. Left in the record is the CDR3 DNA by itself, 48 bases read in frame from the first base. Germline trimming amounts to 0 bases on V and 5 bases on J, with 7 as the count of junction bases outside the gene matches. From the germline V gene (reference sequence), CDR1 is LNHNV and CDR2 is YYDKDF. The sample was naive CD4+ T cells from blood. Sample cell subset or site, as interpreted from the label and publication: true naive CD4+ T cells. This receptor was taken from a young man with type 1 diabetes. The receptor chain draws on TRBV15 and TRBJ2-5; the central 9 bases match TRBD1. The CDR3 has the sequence CATSRDRGQGWETQYF. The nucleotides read TGTGCCACCAGCAGAGATCGGGGACAGGGCTGGGAGACCCAGTACTTC.